This entry describes one T cell receptor beta chain. This clonotype has a handful of counts. There is no known antigen for this receptor. This sequence may be a read error, since a much larger clone differs from it by one base. The time point label, read with the paper, signifies: persistent/refractory GD, antithyroid drugs over 5 years with positive TRAb. RNA was extracted from PBMCs in TRIzol for both TCR sequencing and RNA sequencing. The diagnosis of Graves' disease was made according to American Thyroid Association guidelines. The patients came from an endocrinology department in Xi'an, China. Each patient gave about 10 milliliters of peripheral blood, collected in an EDTA anticoagulant tube. Ficoll Paque Plus density gradient separation was used to isolate PBMCs, and no further T cell sorting was done. RNA quality was checked with an Agilent 2100 Bioanalyzer and agarose gel, and concentration with a NanoDrop 2000.

The entry originates in a study of regulatory T cells in long-lasting Graves disease (dated by TCRdb to about 2021). Study-level background: Persistent Graves' disease was defined as persistently positive TSH receptor autoantibodies together with antithyroid drug treatment for over 5 years. Persistent Graves' disease patients were compared with newly diagnosed Graves' disease patients by peripheral blood TCR sequencing and RNA sequencing. The study was registered as a clinical trial and conducted in China. A total of approximately 35 samples were covered by TCR sequencing, comprising some 13 persistent and around 20 newly diagnosed Graves' disease patients. Antithyroid drugs had been taken for about 9.7 years on average by persistent Graves' disease patients in the clinical cohort.

The paper's findings and limits, for the study overall: Preferential use of TRBV28, TRBJ1-2 and TRBJ2-5 was observed in persistent disease, whereas TRBV20-1 and TRBJ2-1 were favored in newly diagnosed disease. Lower TCR Shannon entropy and fewer highly expanded clones were observed in persistent Graves' disease patients than in newly diagnosed patients, which suggested clonal expansion. Peripheral blood alone was examined, since thyroid tissue, which constituted the primary lesion, could not be accessed. More public clonotypes were shared among persistent patients (under 3,000) than among newly diagnosed patients (966). As a limitation, the authors acknowledged that the small sample size may reduce accuracy. Only the TCR beta chain was sequenced and analyzed.

Library generation was performed with multiplex PCR. Sequenced on an Illumina HiSeq 4000. iRepertoire HTBI primers and Arm-PCR amplification of CDR3 regions were used to construct TCR beta libraries. Gel purification was performed on PCR products prior to sequencing. As for the authors' bioinformatics: Gene usage analysis of CDR3 amino acid clonotypes relied on the 62 TRBV and 13 to 15 TRBJ segments identified across samples. COPE and FqMerger were used to merge filtered high-quality paired reads into contigs. Contigs were aligned with BLAST to IMGT TRBV, TRBD and TRBJ reference genes, and CDR3 was defined per IMGT. Any clonotype with a frequency above 0.1% was counted as a highly expanded clone. Shannon entropy was used to measure repertoire diversity, and the Gini coefficient was used to measure V-J evenness. A clonotype found in more than one individual was treated as public. TCRdb's own reprocessing of the public reads used fastp at Q25 and MiXCR and kept productive beta chains. Here each entry gathers all rows of one CDR3 protein and keeps the most common genes and DNA. TCRdb's processing, not the study's, gives the V and J calls here. Recorded for this sample are approximately 360,000 distinct CDR3 sequences; 20% to 25% of them occurred a single time. The ten top clones hold under 35% of the sample.

From a lookup of the germline V gene, CDR1 and CDR2 are SGHAT and FQNNGV. Including the terminal cysteine and phenylalanine, the CDR3 comprises 14 residues. Just CDR3 DNA is preserved here, 42 bases in frame from base 1. This sequence originates from a woman in her thirties or forties with Graves disease. Donor details come from another sample of the same person, matched by shared clones. Sequences were derived from peripheral blood mononuclear cells (PBMCs), sampled when the disease was refractory, from a patient treated with antithyroid drugs. Recombination joined TRBV11-2 with TRBJ2-7; TRBD2 matches 10 bases in the middle. In nucleotide form, the sequence is TGTGTCAGCAGCTTAGCGCGGACTAGCGGTGAGCAGTACTTC. Translated, it gives CVSSLARTSGEQYF.